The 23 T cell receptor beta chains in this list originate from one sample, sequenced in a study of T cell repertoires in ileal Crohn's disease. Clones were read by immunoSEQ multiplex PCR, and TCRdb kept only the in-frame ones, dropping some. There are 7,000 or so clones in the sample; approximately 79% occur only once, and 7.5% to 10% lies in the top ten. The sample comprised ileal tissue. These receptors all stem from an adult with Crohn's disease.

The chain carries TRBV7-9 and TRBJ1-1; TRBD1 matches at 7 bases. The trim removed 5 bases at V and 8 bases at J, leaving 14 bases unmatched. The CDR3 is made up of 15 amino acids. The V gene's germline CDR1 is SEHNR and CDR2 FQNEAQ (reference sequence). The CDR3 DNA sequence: TGTGCCAGCAGCGCTACTATGGACAGGACCCTCGAAGCTTTCTTT. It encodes CASSATMDRTLEAFF.

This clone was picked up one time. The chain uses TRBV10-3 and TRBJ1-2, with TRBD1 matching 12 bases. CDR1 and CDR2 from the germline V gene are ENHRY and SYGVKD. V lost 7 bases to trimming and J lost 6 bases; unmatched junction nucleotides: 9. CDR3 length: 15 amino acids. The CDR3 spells CAINAGTGGSDGYTF. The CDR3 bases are TGTGCCATCAATGCCGGGACAGGGGGCAGCGATGGCTACACCTTC.

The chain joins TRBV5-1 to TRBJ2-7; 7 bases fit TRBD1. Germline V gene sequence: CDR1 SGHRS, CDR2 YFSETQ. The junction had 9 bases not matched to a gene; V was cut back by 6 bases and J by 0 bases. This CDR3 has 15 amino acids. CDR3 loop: CASTQGDRHSYEQYF. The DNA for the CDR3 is TGCGCCAGCACTCAGGGGGACCGACACTCCTACGAGCAGTACTTC.

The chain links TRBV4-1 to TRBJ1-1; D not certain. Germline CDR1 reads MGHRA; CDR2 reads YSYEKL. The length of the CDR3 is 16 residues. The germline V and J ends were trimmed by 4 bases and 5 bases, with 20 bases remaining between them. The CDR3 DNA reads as TGCGCCAGCAGCCCTCTTGGCGCAGGAGGAAAGACTGAAGCTTTCTTT. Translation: CASSPLGAGGKTEAFF.

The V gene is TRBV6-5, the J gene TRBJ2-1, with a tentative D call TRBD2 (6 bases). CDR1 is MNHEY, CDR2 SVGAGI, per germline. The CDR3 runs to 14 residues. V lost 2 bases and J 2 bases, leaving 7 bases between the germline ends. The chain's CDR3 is CASSYGTPYNEQFF. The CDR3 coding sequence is TGTGCCAGCAGTTACGGGACTCCCTACAATGAGCAGTTCTTC.

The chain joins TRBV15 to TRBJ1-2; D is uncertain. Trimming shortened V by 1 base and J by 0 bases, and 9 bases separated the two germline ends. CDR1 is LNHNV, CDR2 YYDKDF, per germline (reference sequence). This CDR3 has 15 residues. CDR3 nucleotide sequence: TGTGCCACCAGCAGAGCGAGAGCAACTAACTATGGCTACACCTTC. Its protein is CATSRARATNYGYTF.

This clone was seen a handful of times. CDR3 coding DNA: TGCGCCAGCAGCTTAGAGCAGGTTGCCTACGAGCAGTACTTC. This translates into CASSLEQVAYEQYF. The rearrangement links TRBV5-1 to TRBJ2-7; D is unresolved. Germline V lookup: CDR1 SGHRS, CDR2 YFSETQ. This CDR3 comprises 14 residues. Between the trimmed V and J ends, which lost 2 bases and 2 bases, there was a span of 11 bases.

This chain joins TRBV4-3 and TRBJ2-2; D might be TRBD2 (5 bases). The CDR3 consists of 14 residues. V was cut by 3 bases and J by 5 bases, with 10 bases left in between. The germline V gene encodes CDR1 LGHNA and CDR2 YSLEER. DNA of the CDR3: TGCGCCAGCAGCCAGCTAGCCGTAACCGGGGAGCTGTTTTTT. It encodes CASSQLAVTGELFF.

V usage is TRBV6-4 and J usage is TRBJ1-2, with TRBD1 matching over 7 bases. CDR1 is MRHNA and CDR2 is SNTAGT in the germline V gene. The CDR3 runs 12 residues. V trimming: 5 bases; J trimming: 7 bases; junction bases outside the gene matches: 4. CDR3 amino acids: CASSQDRSGYTF. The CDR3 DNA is TGTGCCAGCAGTCAGGACAGGTCTGGCTACACCTTC.

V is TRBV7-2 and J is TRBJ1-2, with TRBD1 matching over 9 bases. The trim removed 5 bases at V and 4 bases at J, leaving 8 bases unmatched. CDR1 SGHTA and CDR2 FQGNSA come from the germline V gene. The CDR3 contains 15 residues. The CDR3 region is CASSPRQGGLYGYTF. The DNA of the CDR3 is TGTGCCAGCAGCCCTCGACAGGGGGGCCTCTATGGCTACACCTTC.

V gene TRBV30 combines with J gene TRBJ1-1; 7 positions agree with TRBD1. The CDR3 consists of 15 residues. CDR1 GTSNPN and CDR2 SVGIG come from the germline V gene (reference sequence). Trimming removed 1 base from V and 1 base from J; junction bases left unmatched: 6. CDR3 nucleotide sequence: TGTGCCTGGAGTGCCATGGACAGGCCGAACACTGAAGCTTTCTTT. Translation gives CAWSAMDRPNTEAFF. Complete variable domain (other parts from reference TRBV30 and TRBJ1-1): SQTIHQWPATLVQPVGSPLSLECTVEGTSNPNLYWYRQAAGRGLQLLFYSVGIGQISSEVPQNLSASRPQDRQFILSSKKLLLSDSGFYLCAWSAMDRPNTEAFFGQGTRLTVV.

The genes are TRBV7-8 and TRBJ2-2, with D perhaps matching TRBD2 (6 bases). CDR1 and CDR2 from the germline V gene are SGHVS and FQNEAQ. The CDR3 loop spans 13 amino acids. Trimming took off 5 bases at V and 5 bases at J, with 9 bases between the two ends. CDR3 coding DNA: TGTGCCAGCAGCACGACTAGAACCGGGGAGCTGTTTTTT. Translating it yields CASSTTRTGELFF.

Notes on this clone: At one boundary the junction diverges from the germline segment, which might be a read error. CDR3 coding DNA: TGTGCTAGCAGCCCGGACAGGGAGGCACCCCTCCACTTT. Its protein is CASSPDREAPLHF. The chain combines TRBV7-7 with TRBJ1-6; 8 bases are a match to TRBD1. The CDR3 sequence is 13 residues long. Germline values: CDR1 SSHAT, CDR2 FNYEAQ (reference sequence).

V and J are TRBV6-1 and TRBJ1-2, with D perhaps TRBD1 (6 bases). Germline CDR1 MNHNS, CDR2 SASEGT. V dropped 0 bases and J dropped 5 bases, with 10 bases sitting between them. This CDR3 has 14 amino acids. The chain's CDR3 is CASSEARGGYGYTF. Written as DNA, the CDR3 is TGTGCCAGCAGTGAAGCGAGGGGGGGTTATGGCTACACCTTC.

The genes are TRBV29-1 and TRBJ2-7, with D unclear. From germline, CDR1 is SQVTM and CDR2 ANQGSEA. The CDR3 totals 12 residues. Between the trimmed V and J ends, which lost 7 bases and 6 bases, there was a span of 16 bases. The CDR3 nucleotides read TGCAGCGCCTCCCTAGTTCCGGGCGAGCAGTACTTC. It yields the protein CSASLVPGEQYF.

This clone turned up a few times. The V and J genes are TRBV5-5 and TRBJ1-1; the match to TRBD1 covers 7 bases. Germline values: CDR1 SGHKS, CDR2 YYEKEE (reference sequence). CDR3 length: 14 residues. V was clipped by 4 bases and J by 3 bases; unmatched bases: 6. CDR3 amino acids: CASSGGTAYTEAFF. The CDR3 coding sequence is TGTGCCAGCAGCGGGGGGACAGCGTACACTGAAGCTTTCTTT.

CDR3 DNA: TGTGCCAGCAGTTTAATGGGGCGTGAAGCTTTCTTT. Its protein product is CASSLMGREAFF. This sequence joins TRBV28 and TRBJ1-1; D perhaps matches TRBD1 (5 bases). In germline, CDR1 is MDHEN, CDR2 SYDVKM. The ends were cut back, 2 bases at V and 7 bases at J, with 8 bases in the middle. The CDR3 length is 12 residues.

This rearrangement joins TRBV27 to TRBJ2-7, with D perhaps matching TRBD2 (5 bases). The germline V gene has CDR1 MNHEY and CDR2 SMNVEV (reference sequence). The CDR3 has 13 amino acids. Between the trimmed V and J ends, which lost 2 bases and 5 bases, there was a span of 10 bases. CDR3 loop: CASSLGSTDEQYF. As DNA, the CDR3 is TGTGCCAGCAGTTTAGGGAGTACGGACGAGCAGTACTTC.

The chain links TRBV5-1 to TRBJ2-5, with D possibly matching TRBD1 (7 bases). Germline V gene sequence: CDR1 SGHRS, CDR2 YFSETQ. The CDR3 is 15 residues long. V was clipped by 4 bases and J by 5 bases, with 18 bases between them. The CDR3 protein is CASSPGTGAGETQYF. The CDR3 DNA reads TGCGCCAGCAGCCCTGGTACAGGGGCGGGGGAGACCCAGTACTTC.

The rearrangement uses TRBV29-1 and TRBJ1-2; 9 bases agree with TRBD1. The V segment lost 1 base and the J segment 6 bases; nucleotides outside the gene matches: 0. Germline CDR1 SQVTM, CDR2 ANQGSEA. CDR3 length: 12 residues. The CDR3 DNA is TGCAGCGTTGAAGGGACAGGGGATGGCTACACCTTC. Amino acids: CSVEGTGDGYTF.

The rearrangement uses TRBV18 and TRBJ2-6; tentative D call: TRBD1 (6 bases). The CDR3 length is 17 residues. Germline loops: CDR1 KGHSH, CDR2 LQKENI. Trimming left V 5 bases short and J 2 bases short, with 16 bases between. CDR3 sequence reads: CASSEIRGQAGANVLTF. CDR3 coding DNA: TGTGCCAGCTCAGAGATCCGGGGACAAGCTGGGGCCAACGTCCTGACTTTC. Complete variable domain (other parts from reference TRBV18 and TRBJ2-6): NAGVMQNPRHLVRRRGQEARLRCSPMKGHSHVYWYRQLPEEGLKFMVYLQKENIIDESGMPKERFSAEFPKEGPSILRIQQVVRGDSAAYFCASSEIRGQAGANVLTFGAGSRLTVL.

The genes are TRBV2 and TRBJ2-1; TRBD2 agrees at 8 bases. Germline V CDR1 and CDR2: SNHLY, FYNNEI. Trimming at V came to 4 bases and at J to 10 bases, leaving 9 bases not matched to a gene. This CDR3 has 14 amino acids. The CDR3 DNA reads TGTGCCAGCAGTGGCGGGGGGAGGGCCGAGGAGCAGTTCTTC. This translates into CASSGGGRAEEQFF.

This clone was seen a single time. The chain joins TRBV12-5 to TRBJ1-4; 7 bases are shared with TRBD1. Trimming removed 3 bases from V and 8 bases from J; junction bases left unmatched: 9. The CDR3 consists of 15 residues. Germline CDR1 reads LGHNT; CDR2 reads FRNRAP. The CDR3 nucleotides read TGTGCTAGTGGTTTAGGGACAGTGCAAGGAGAAAAACTGTTTTTT. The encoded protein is CASGLGTVQGEKLFF.